The clone carrying this TCR beta chain showed up just once. This sample stems from a study of blood T cell repertoires in COVID-19. Assay: immunoSEQ multiplex PCR; the TCRdb copy retains only in-frame clones and omits some. Of around 500,000 clones listed, around nine tenths were seen once; the top ten hold around 7.9%. The V gene end was trimmed by 1 base and the J gene end by 3 bases; junction bases not matched to a gene: 6. The length of the CDR3 is 16 residues. Germline assignment: CDR1 MGHRA and CDR2 YSYEKL. The clonotype was recovered from a woman aged 60-75 years who had recovered from COVID-19. This chain uses TRBV4-1 with TRBJ2-7; 10 positions match TRBD2. Sequenced sample: PBMCs or T cells enriched from blood (not recorded which). The CDR3 region is CASSQVVAGGDYEQYF. CDR3 nucleotide sequence: TGCGCCAGCAGCCAAGTTGTAGCGGGGGGCGACTACGAGCAGTACTTC.